The rows below give T cell receptor beta chains drawn from one sample of a study of identifying expanded T cells in peripheral blood. TCRdb's table, derived via immunoSEQ multiplex PCR, lists solely in-frame clones and lacks some. Of about 78,000 clones listed, roughly 86% were seen once; the top ten hold around a sixth. The sequenced sample was blood. The receptors stem from a person between 18 and 75 years old in good health. The CDR3 runs from the conserved cysteine through the conserved F or W. A D gene is named only where the DNA matches it firmly.

J,V,D,CDR3
TRBJ2-2,TRBV12-5,TRBD2,CASGLVPLLAGGLHTGELFF
TRBJ1-2,TRBV10-3,.,CAISESEWIFYYGYTF
TRBJ2-7,TRBV11-3,.,CASSLEFRGGSYEQYF
TRBJ2-5,TRBV28,.,CASSEWAGVEETQYF
TRBJ1-3,TRBV5-1,.,CASSFRDGLSGNTIYF
TRBJ2-7,TRBV9,TRBD2,CASSPPRASGSFEQYF
TRBJ1-2,TRBV28,TRBD1,CASSFPTGTNYGYTF
TRBJ2-2,TRBV7-2,.,CASSPHTGSWGTGELFF
TRBJ2-3,TRBV5-1,TRBD2,CASDVAGAGDTQYF
TRBJ2-2,TRBV9,TRBD2,CASKFGGSDAGELFF
TRBJ2-7,TRBV2,.,CASRGFEQYF
TRBJ2-1,TRBV9,.,CASSDRTNRIDEQFF
TRBJ2-5,TRBV11-2,.,CASSLGLGPGTETQYF
TRBJ2-1,TRBV10-3,.,CAISEQEVSNHLNEQFF
TRBJ2-5,TRBV28,.,CASTEVAVQETQYF
TRBJ1-4,TRBV6-1,.,CASSAPEKLFF
TRBJ1-5,TRBV19,.,CASSSSGPQHF
TRBJ2-3,TRBV9,.,CASSPRGGASTDTQYF
TRBJ2-3,TRBV7-9,TRBD2,CASSLSSGGYTDTQYF
TRBJ2-7,TRBV7-2,TRBD1,CASSLGTGSYEQYF
TRBJ1-5,TRBV10-1,.,CASSEAQGTGQPQHF
TRBJ1-5,TRBV28,.,CASSTGIGNQPQHF
TRBJ2-7,TRBV27,.,CASSLSPISSYEQYF
TRBJ1-4,TRBV19,.,CASSTPGLLEKLFF
TRBJ1-1,TRBV6-5,TRBD1,CASRGQGSGNTEAFF
TRBJ1-1,TRBV6-5,TRBD1,CASSYPGQMNTEAFF
TRBJ1-1,TRBV19,.,CASSIKGNTEAFF
TRBJ2-5,TRBV5-1,TRBD2,CASSLEPGLAGGETQYF
TRBJ2-1,TRBV6-1,.,CASSERWQGEQFF
TRBJ1-3,TRBV19,.,CASSIAHEFSGNTIYF
TRBJ2-1,TRBV4-1,.,CASSQGFGLIYSYNEQFF
TRBJ1-5,TRBV6-1,.,CASSDSGSNQPQHF
TRBJ1-1,TRBV11-1,.,CASSLASGNTEAFF
TRBJ2-7,TRBV2,TRBD1,CASSPLTGLYEQYF
TRBJ2-7,TRBV28,TRBD1,CASSLRDRVSEEQYF
TRBJ2-3,TRBV4-1,TRBD1,CASSQERRVQGADTQYF
TRBJ1-2,TRBV18,TRBD1,CASSPPTGANYGYTF
TRBJ2-1,TRBV10-1,.,CASSESRWGAYNEQFF
TRBJ1-4,TRBV7-6,.,CASSLESGRNEKLFF
TRBJ2-1,TRBV15,TRBD2,CATSREALTSGINEQFF
TRBJ2-7,TRBV30,.,CAGGGGGYEQYF
TRBJ1-2,TRBV11-1,TRBD1,CASSEQGVDYGYTF
TRBJ1-1,TRBV18,.,CASSPMGYGGEAFF
TRBJ2-7,TRBV28,TRBD1,CASSSGGGEQYF
TRBJ1-5,TRBV6-1,TRBD1,CASTNRGDNQPQHF
TRBJ2-4,TRBV19,.,CASSEQGDPNIQYF
TRBJ2-3,TRBV7-9,.,CASSLESDTQYF
TRBJ2-5,TRBV19,TRBD1,CASSKLQGVGETQYF
TRBJ2-7,TRBV4-1,.,CASSQELAEVYEQYF
TRBJ1-5,TRBV6-5,TRBD1,CASSYSPGGDQPQHF
TRBJ1-2,TRBV6-5,TRBD1,CASSLKGAGGYTF
TRBJ2-7,TRBV7-2,TRBD2,CASSLVGGASGYEQYF
TRBJ2-1,TRBV19,TRBD2,CASSALAGGGYEQFF
TRBJ1-3,TRBV4-2,.,CASSQETVRSGNTIYF
TRBJ2-7,TRBV7-9,.,CASSYKQGTEQYF
TRBJ2-7,TRBV11-3,.,CASSVGDEQYF
TRBJ2-3,TRBV6-4,TRBD2,CASSRLAGITDTQYF
TRBJ2-7,TRBV13,.,CASSTWGSKSDEQYF
TRBJ2-1,TRBV7-3,.,CASSLRGDSYNEQFF
TRBJ2-2,TRBV6-1,TRBD2,CASSEAGGLAGVGTGELFF